The table lists the clone carrying this T cell receptor (beta chain) with a count of one. Its antigen is unidentified. These data originate in a study of cytomegalovirus exposure and HLA in healthy donors. Overall study: The 90 to 150 validation repertoires, a later analysis reported, used the same platform as the approximately 730 repertoires from the first cohort. Study-level findings and limits: Some TCR beta chains (roughly 150 of them) were listed as cytomegalovirus-associated. Reports indicated that the classifier achieved high specificity and sensitivity in diagnosing cytomegalovirus status.

Assay used: immunoSEQ multiplex PCR; TCRdb lists only in-frame clones, some missing. Of roughly 250,000 clones in the sample, around 87% were seen once. The donors were part of the validation cohort of 95 to 150 subjects. That cohort was separate from the first cohort, which comprised about 730 subjects. Between the trimmed V and J ends, which lost 2 bases and 2 bases, there was a span of 12 bases. The CDR3 extends over 15 amino acids. Germline V gene sequence: CDR1 SGHTA, CDR2 FQGTGA. Sequencing was performed on PBMCs. The sequence derives from a woman younger than 45 in good health and CMV-seropositive. V usage is TRBV7-3 and J usage is TRBJ1-1, with D possibly being TRBD1 (5 bases). CDR3 sequence reads: CASSLLGLENTEAFF. In DNA form, the CDR3 reads TGTGCCAGCAGCTTACTGGGGCTTGAAAACACTGAAGCTTTCTTT.